This T cell receptor beta chain comes out of a study of CD8 T cells in Susac syndrome. Broader study findings: It was acknowledged in the study that its TCR sequencing and HLA analysis involved a relatively small number of individuals.

This clonotype came up once. Antigen unknown. Random hexamers were used to reverse transcribe about 0.5 to 1 ug of RNA. TCRdb ran MiXCR on the immunoSEQ multiplex PCR reads and lists one entry per CDR3 protein. The sample lists hundreds of thousands of distinct CDR3 sequences; 80% to 95% were seen once. Germline CDR1 and CDR2: MNHNS and SASEGT. With 10 bases clipped from V and 2 bases from J, the junction kept 15 bases outside the gene matches. CDR3 length: 16 amino acids. The rearrangement uses TRBV6-1 and TRBJ2-3; TRBD1 matches at 7 bases. This clonotype was obtained from a human donor with multiple sclerosis. The sequencing sample was made of CD8+ T cells from PBMCs. The CDR3 spells CATGGWDSQLTDTQYF. The CDR3 bases are TGTGCCACCGGCGGGTGGGACAGCCAGCTCACAGATACGCAGTATTTT.